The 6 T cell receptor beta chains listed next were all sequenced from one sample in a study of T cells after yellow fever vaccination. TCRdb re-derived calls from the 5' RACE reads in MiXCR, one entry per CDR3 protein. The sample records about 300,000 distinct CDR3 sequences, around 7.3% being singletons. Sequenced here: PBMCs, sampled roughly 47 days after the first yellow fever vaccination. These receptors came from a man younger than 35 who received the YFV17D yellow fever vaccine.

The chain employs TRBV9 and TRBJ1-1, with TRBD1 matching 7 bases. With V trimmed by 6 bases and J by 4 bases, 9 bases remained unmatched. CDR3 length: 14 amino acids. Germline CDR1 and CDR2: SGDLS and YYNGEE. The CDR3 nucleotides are TGTGCCAGCAACCAAGGGGGCCGGAGCACTGAAGCTTTCTTT. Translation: CASNQGGRSTEAFF.

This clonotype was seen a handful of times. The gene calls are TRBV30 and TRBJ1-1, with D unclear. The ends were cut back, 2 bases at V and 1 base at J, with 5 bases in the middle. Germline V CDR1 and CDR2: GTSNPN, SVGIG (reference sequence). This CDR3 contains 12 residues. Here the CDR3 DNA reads TGTGCCTGGAGTCAGTGGAACACTGAAGCTTTCTTT. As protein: CAWSQWNTEAFF.

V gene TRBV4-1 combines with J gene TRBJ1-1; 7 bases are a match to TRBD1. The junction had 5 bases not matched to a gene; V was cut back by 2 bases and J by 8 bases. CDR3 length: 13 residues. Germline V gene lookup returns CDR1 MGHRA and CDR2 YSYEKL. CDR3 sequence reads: CASSQMRQGEAFF. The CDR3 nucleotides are TGCGCCAGCAGCCAAATGAGACAGGGAGAAGCTTTCTTT.

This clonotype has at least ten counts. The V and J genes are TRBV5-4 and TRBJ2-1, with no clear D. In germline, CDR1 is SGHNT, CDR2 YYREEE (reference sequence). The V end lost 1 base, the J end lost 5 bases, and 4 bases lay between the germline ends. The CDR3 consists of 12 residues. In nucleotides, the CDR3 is TGTGCCAGCAGCTTGAGTGACAATGAGCAGTTCTTC. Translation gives CASSLSDNEQFF.

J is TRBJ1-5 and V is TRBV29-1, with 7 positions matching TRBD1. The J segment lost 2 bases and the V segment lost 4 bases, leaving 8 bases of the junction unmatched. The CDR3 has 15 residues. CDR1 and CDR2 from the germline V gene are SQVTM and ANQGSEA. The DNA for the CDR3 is TGCAGCGTTGGATGGGACAGTCGAGGCAATCAGCCCCAGCATTTT. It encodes CSVGWDSRGNQPQHF.

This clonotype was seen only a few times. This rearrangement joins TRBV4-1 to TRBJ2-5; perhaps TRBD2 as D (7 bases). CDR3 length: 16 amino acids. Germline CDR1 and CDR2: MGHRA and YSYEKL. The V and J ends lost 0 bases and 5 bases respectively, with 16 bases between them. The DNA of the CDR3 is TGCGCCAGCAGCCAAGATGAGGGGGGGGCTAGGGAGACCCAGTACTTC. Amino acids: CASSQDEGGARETQYF.